This T cell receptor beta chain was captured by sequencing in a study of cytomegalovirus exposure and HLA in healthy donors. Only in-frame clones appear in the TCRdb table, and some are missing; sequencing was by immunoSEQ multiplex PCR. The table shows approximately 70,000 clones, with around 94% occurring only once. This CDR3 has 13 amino acids. The germline V gene has CDR1 MDHEN and CDR2 SYDVKM. Trimming left V 7 bases short and J 9 bases short, with 15 bases between. The rearrangement uses TRBV28 and TRBJ1-4; D remains unclear. The receptor's source is a woman between 18 and 30 years old in good health and CMV-seronegative. Sequenced material: PBMCs. CDR3 sequence: CASIGSMMQKLFF. CDR3 nucleotide sequence: TGTGCCAGCATTGGCAGTATGATGCAAAAACTGTTTTTT.